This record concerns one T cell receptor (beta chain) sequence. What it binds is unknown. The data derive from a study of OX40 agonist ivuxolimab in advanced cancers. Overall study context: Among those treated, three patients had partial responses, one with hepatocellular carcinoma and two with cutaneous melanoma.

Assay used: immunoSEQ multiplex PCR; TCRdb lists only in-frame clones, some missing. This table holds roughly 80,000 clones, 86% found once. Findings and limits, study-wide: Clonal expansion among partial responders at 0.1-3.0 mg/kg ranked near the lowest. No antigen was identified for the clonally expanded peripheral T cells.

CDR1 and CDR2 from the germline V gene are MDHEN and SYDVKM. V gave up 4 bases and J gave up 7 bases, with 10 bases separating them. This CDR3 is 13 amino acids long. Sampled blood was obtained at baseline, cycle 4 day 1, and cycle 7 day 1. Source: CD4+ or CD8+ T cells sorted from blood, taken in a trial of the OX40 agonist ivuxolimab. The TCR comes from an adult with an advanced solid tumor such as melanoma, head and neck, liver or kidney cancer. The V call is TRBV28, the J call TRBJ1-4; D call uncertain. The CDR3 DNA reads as TGTGCCAGCAGTTACCAGGAGTTTGAAAAACTGTTTTTT. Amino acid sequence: CASSYQEFEKLFF.